Listed below are T cell receptor beta chains from one sample, sequenced in a study of T cells in Graves' hyperthyroidism and ophthalmopathy. Each CDR3 protein gets one entry after TCRdb re-called the multiplex PCR reads with MiXCR. The table records hundreds of thousands of distinct CDR3 sequences, 45% of them present only once. The sample was peripheral blood or thyroid tissue (not recorded which). Every receptor here comes from an adult man with Graves' disease, either hyperthyroidism or ophthalmopathy (not recorded which). Each CDR3 is given with its conserved first and last residue. Each record gives: clone size, V gene, J gene, D gene, CDR3 protein, CDR3 DNA. A D gene is named only where the DNA matches it firmly. Size values are once, few and many counts, or a class for expanded clones, and some rows have none.

clone_size: NA
v_call: TRBV5-1
j_call: TRBJ2-7
d_call: NA
cdr3_aa: CASSSDILSYEQYF
cdr3_nt: TGCGCCAGCAGCTCCGACATCCTTTCCTACGAGCAGTACTTC

clone_size: few
v_call: TRBV19
j_call: TRBJ1-2
d_call: TRBD1
cdr3_aa: CASSILPGQGANYGYTF
cdr3_nt: TGTGCCAGTAGTATCCTCCCGGGACAGGGGGCGAACTATGGCTACACCTTC

clone_size: NA
v_call: TRBV20-1
j_call: TRBJ1-1
d_call: NA
cdr3_aa: CSYTLQGGTEAFF
cdr3_nt: TGCAGTTACACCTTACAGGGTGGCACTGAAGCTTTCTTT

clone_size: NA
v_call: TRBV4-3
j_call: TRBJ1-2
d_call: NA
cdr3_aa: CASSQEGRGYTF
cdr3_nt: TGCGCCAGCAGCCAGGAGGGACGAGGCTACACCTTC

clone_size: NA
v_call: TRBV13
j_call: TRBJ1-4
d_call: NA
cdr3_aa: CASNPGQTNEKLFF
cdr3_nt: TGTGCCAGCAACCCCGGACAGACTAATGAAAAACTGTTTTTT

clone_size: few
v_call: TRBV19
j_call: TRBJ1-5
d_call: NA
cdr3_aa: CASSISARSNQPQHF
cdr3_nt: TGTGCCAGTAGTATATCCGCCAGGAGCAATCAGCCCCAGCATTTT

clone_size: NA
v_call: TRBV6-2/TRBV6-3
j_call: TRBJ2-5
d_call: NA
cdr3_aa: CASSYADWRIETQYF
cdr3_nt: TGTGCCAGCAGTTACGCCGACTGGCGGATAGAGACCCAGTACTTC

clone_size: many
v_call: TRBV7-9
j_call: TRBJ1-1
d_call: TRBD1
cdr3_aa: CASSHETGVWTEAFF
cdr3_nt: TGTGCCAGCAGCCATGAGACAGGGGTGTGGACTGAAGCTTTCTTT

clone_size: few
v_call: TRBV10-2
j_call: TRBJ1-5
d_call: NA
cdr3_aa: CASRDRRSNQPQHF
cdr3_nt: TGCGCCAGCAGAGATAGAAGATCCAATCAGCCCCAGCATTTT

clone_size: NA
v_call: TRBV20-1
j_call: TRBJ1-6
d_call: NA
cdr3_aa: CSARGGGYNSPLHF
cdr3_nt: TGCAGTGCTAGAGGAGGAGGTTATAATTCACCCCTCCACTTT

clone_size: NA
v_call: TRBV7-8
j_call: TRBJ1-6
d_call: NA
cdr3_aa: CASSFAGGYSPLHF
cdr3_nt: TGTGCCAGCAGTTTTGCGGGAGGCTATTCACCCCTCCACTTT

clone_size: few
v_call: TRBV19
j_call: TRBJ1-5
d_call: NA
cdr3_aa: CASSDRKNQPQHF
cdr3_nt: TGTGCCAGTAGTGACAGGAAGAATCAGCCCCAGCATTTT

clone_size: few
v_call: TRBV7-3
j_call: TRBJ2-2
d_call: NA
cdr3_aa: CASSLVGVWASTGELFF
cdr3_nt: TGTGCCAGCAGCTTAGTAGGGGTATGGGCTAGCACCGGGGAGCTGTTTTTT

clone_size: NA
v_call: TRBV7-9
j_call: TRBJ1-1
d_call: TRBD1
cdr3_aa: CASSAQGDPEAFF
cdr3_nt: TGTGCCAGCTCTGCGCAGGGGGACCCTGAAGCTTTCTTT

clone_size: NA
v_call: TRBV7-3
j_call: TRBJ1-6
d_call: NA
cdr3_aa: CASSGRGNSPLHF
cdr3_nt: TGTGCCAGTAGTGGACGGGGGAACTCACCCCTCCACTTT

clone_size: NA
v_call: TRBV29-1
j_call: TRBJ2-5
d_call: NA
cdr3_aa: CSVGGAGSTQYF
cdr3_nt: TGCAGCGTTGGGGGGGCGGGTTCGACCCAGTACTTC

clone_size: NA
v_call: TRBV12-3/TRBV12-4
j_call: TRBJ1-4
d_call: NA
cdr3_aa: CASSSRGDPEKLFF
cdr3_nt: TGTGCCAGCAGCTCTCGTGGGGACCCTGAAAAACTGTTTTTT

clone_size: once
v_call: TRBV29-1
j_call: TRBJ2-5
d_call: TRBD1
cdr3_aa: CSVRDRGGETQYF
cdr3_nt: TGCAGCGTTAGGGACAGGGGAGGAGAGACCCAGTACTTC

clone_size: NA
v_call: TRBV15
j_call: TRBJ1-1
d_call: TRBD1
cdr3_aa: CATSNGQGAGNEQFF
cdr3_nt: TGTGCCACCAGCAATGGACAGGGGGCAGGGAATGAGCAGTTCTTT

clone_size: once
v_call: TRBV29-1
j_call: TRBJ1-2
d_call: NA
cdr3_aa: CRDLTPYGYTF
cdr3_nt: TGCAGAGACCTGACGCCATATGGCTACACCTTC

clone_size: NA
v_call: TRBV6-6
j_call: TRBJ2-7
d_call: TRBD1
cdr3_aa: CASSYSTGGSYEQYF
cdr3_nt: TGTGCCAGCAGTTACTCGACAGGGGGCTCCTACGAGCAGTACTTC

clone_size: few
v_call: TRBV20-1
j_call: TRBJ1-1
d_call: TRBD1
cdr3_aa: CSARQGALLNTEAFF
cdr3_nt: TGCAGTGCCAGACAGGGGGCTCTCTTGAACACTGAAGCTTTCTTT

clone_size: few
v_call: TRBV5-6
j_call: TRBJ2-7
d_call: NA
cdr3_aa: CASSFRSGTSYEQYF
cdr3_nt: TGTGCCAGCAGCTTCCGTTCGGGAACGTCCTACGAGCAGTACTTC

clone_size: NA
v_call: TRBV6-5
j_call: TRBJ1-2
d_call: NA
cdr3_aa: CTSSLGSYYGYTF
cdr3_nt: TGTACCAGCAGTTTAGGGTCCTACTATGGCTACACCTTC

clone_size: NA
v_call: TRBV12-3/TRBV12-4
j_call: TRBJ1-1
d_call: NA
cdr3_aa: CASRPETILKEAFF
cdr3_nt: TGTGCCAGCAGGCCCGAAACTATCCTTAAAGAAGCTTTCTTT

clone_size: many
v_call: TRBV25-1
j_call: TRBJ1-1
d_call: TRBD1
cdr3_aa: CASSDQGTVNTEAFF
cdr3_nt: TGTGCCAGCAGTGATCAGGGGACAGTGAACACTGAAGCTTTCTTT

clone_size: once
v_call: TRBV15
j_call: TRBJ1-3
d_call: TRBD1
cdr3_aa: CATSRDSPGNTIYF
cdr3_nt: TGTGCCACCAGCCGGGACAGCCCTGGAAACACCATATATTTT

clone_size: few
v_call: TRBV25-1
j_call: TRBJ1-6
d_call: TRBD1
cdr3_aa: CASSYSRTGSRNSPLHF
cdr3_nt: TGTGCCAGCAGTTACTCGAGGACAGGGTCAAGGAATTCACCCCTCCACTTT

clone_size: many
v_call: TRBV29-1
j_call: TRBJ2-7
d_call: TRBD1
cdr3_aa: CSVGTGTAQAHEQYF
cdr3_nt: TGCAGCGTTGGAACCGGGACAGCGCAAGCCCACGAGCAGTACTTC

clone_size: many
v_call: TRBV15
j_call: TRBJ2-5
d_call: NA
cdr3_aa: CATQKGREETQYF
cdr3_nt: TGTGCCACTCAAAAGGGTCGAGAAGAGACCCAGTACTTC

clone_size: NA
v_call: TRBV29-1
j_call: TRBJ2-5
d_call: NA
cdr3_aa: CQPRERGTQYF
cdr3_nt: TGCCAGCCGAGGGAGAGGGGGACCCAGTACTTC

clone_size: NA
v_call: TRBV7-3
j_call: TRBJ1-1
d_call: NA
cdr3_aa: CASGGGRGTEAFF
cdr3_nt: TGTGCCAGTGGGGGGGGGCGAGGGACTGAAGCTTTCTTT

clone_size: NA
v_call: TRBV12-3/TRBV12-4
j_call: TRBJ2-7
d_call: TRBD1
cdr3_aa: CASRASGTGSAEQYF
cdr3_nt: TGTGCCAGCAGAGCCTCCGGGACAGGGTCGGCCGAGCAGTACTTC

clone_size: NA
v_call: TRBV6-6
j_call: TRBJ2-5
d_call: NA
cdr3_aa: CASSTPALETQYF
cdr3_nt: TGTGCCAGCAGTACACCGGCCTTAGAGACCCAGTACTTC

clone_size: NA
v_call: TRBV6-5
j_call: TRBJ2-7
d_call: TRBD2
cdr3_aa: CASSYSQGLADPYEQYF
cdr3_nt: TGTGCCAGCAGTTACTCACAAGGACTAGCGGACCCATACGAGCAGTACTTC

clone_size: many
v_call: TRBV2
j_call: TRBJ1-1
d_call: NA
cdr3_aa: CASKKDGNTEAFF
cdr3_nt: TGTGCCAGCAAAAAGGACGGGAACACTGAAGCTTTCTTT

clone_size: NA
v_call: TRBV13
j_call: TRBJ1-3
d_call: NA
cdr3_aa: CASSVRVSGNTIYF
cdr3_nt: TGTGCCAGCAGCGTTAGGGTCTCTGGAAACACCATATATTTT

clone_size: NA
v_call: TRBV4-1
j_call: TRBJ1-4
d_call: NA
cdr3_aa: CASRWASESNEKLFF
cdr3_nt: TGCGCCAGCAGGTGGGCTTCTGAGTCTAATGAAAAACTGTTTTTT

clone_size: few
v_call: TRBV20-1
j_call: TRBJ1-2
d_call: NA
cdr3_aa: CSARDPRQSHYGYTF
cdr3_nt: TGCAGTGCTAGAGACCCGAGACAGAGTCACTATGGCTACACCTTC

clone_size: NA
v_call: TRBV2
j_call: TRBJ1-1
d_call: NA
cdr3_aa: CASTSGDETEAFF
cdr3_nt: TGTGCCAGCACCTCAGGGGATGAGACTGAAGCTTTCTTT

clone_size: NA
v_call: TRBV19
j_call: TRBJ1-5
d_call: TRBD1
cdr3_aa: CASSIQGARYQPQHF
cdr3_nt: TGTGCCAGTAGTATCCAGGGGGCGCGGTACCAGCCCCAGCATTTT

clone_size: NA
v_call: TRBV6-5
j_call: TRBJ1-1
d_call: NA
cdr3_aa: CASSYSRGRAEAFF
cdr3_nt: TGTGCCAGCAGTTACTCGCGGGGTAGGGCTGAAGCTTTCTTT

clone_size: many
v_call: TRBV7-8
j_call: TRBJ1-5
d_call: NA
cdr3_aa: CASSTEQGRNQPQHF
cdr3_nt: TGTGCCAGCAGCACCGAACAGGGACGGAATCAGCCCCAGCATTTT

clone_size: NA
v_call: TRBV7-9
j_call: TRBJ1-4
d_call: NA
cdr3_aa: CASSFKEGDEKLFF
cdr3_nt: TGTGCCAGCAGCTTTAAGGAAGGGGATGAAAAACTGTTTTTT